A selection of T cell receptor beta chains follows, all from one sample in a study of T cell repertoires in cytomegalovirus infection. TCRdb re-analysed the reads in MiXCR, keeping a single row per CDR3 protein. Found here are 300,000 to 400,000 distinct CDR3 sequences, about a sixth of them singletons; the top ten hold around 8.6%. The sequenced sample consisted of PBMCs. All receptors come from a human donor in good health (CMV status not recorded). Some clones in this sample may be carry-over from other donors' samples. The CDR3 runs from the conserved cysteine through the conserved F or W. D genes are given only for firm matches. Clone sizes are given selectively: once, few, many, or a class where the clone is expanded.

J gene: TRBJ2-1; D gene: TRBD2; V gene: TRBV6-1; clone size: -; CDR3 protein: CASSERAASGGLAESYNEQFF; CDR3 DNA: TGTGCCAGCAGTGAAAGGGCGGCTAGCGGGGGGCTAGCTGAATCCTACAATGAGCAGTTCTTC
J gene: TRBJ1-2; D gene: -; V gene: TRBV6-2/TRBV6-3; clone size: -; CDR3 protein: CASSYGRGNYGYTF; CDR3 DNA: TGTGCCAGCAGTTACGGCAGGGGAAACTATGGCTACACCTTC
J gene: TRBJ2-5; D gene: -; V gene: TRBV30; clone size: -; CDR3 protein: CAWSPSMLQETQYF; CDR3 DNA: TGTGCCTGGAGCCCCTCGATGCTACAAGAGACCCAGTACTTC
J gene: TRBJ1-4; D gene: -; V gene: TRBV20-1; clone size: -; CDR3 protein: CSALGGENEKLFF; CDR3 DNA: TGCAGTGCCTTGGGGGGGGAGAATGAAAAACTGTTTTTT
J gene: TRBJ1-1; D gene: -; V gene: TRBV20-1; clone size: once; CDR3 protein: CSARDQRTVESMNTEAFF; CDR3 DNA: TGCAGTGCTAGAGATCAAAGGACAGTCGAAAGCATGAACACTGAAGCTTTCTTT
J gene: TRBJ2-3; D gene: -; V gene: TRBV10-1; clone size: -; CDR3 protein: CASNNRSTDTQYF; CDR3 DNA: TGCGCCAGCAATAACAGGAGCACAGATACGCAGTATTTT
J gene: TRBJ1-5; D gene: -; V gene: TRBV7-9; clone size: -; CDR3 protein: CASSATGSNQPQHF; CDR3 DNA: TGTGCCAGCAGCGCAACGGGGAGCAATCAGCCCCAGCATTTT
J gene: TRBJ2-1; D gene: -; V gene: TRBV7-6; clone size: many; CDR3 protein: CASSLGVGNEQFF; CDR3 DNA: TGTGCCAGCAGCTTAGGAGTCGGCAATGAGCAGTTCTTC
J gene: TRBJ1-6; D gene: -; V gene: TRBV7-6; clone size: many; CDR3 protein: CASNMPHSPLHF; CDR3 DNA: TGTGCCAGCAACATGCCCCATTCACCCCTCCACTTT
J gene: TRBJ1-2; D gene: -; V gene: TRBV4-1; clone size: -; CDR3 protein: CASSQTGVGYTF; CDR3 DNA: TGCGCCAGCAGCCAAACCGGGGTTGGCTACACCTTC
J gene: TRBJ1-5; D gene: -; V gene: TRBV6-1; clone size: many; CDR3 protein: CASSESYQPQHF; CDR3 DNA: TGTGCCAGCAGTGAATCCTATCAGCCCCAGCATTTT
J gene: TRBJ2-7; D gene: -; V gene: TRBV28; clone size: -; CDR3 protein: CASSPTLFHEQYF; CDR3 DNA: TGTGCCAGCAGTCCCACCCTTTTCCACGAGCAGTACTTC
J gene: TRBJ2-5; D gene: TRBD1; V gene: TRBV6-1; clone size: many; CDR3 protein: CASSPRQGRKETQYF; CDR3 DNA: TGTGCCAGCAGTCCGCGACAGGGTAGAAAGGAGACCCAGTACTTC
J gene: TRBJ2-3; D gene: -; V gene: TRBV6-1; clone size: many; CDR3 protein: CASRPPGVDTQYF; CDR3 DNA: TGTGCCAGCAGACCCCCCGGAGTAGATACGCAGTATTTT
J gene: TRBJ2-3; D gene: -; V gene: TRBV11-3; clone size: -; CDR3 protein: CASSSTGTHTDTQYF; CDR3 DNA: TGTGCCAGCAGCTCAACCGGGACACACACAGATACGCAGTATTTT
J gene: TRBJ1-1; D gene: -; V gene: TRBV7-2; clone size: few; CDR3 protein: CASSLDWVNTEAFF; CDR3 DNA: TGTGCCAGCAGCTTAGATTGGGTGAACACTGAAGCTTTCTTT
J gene: TRBJ2-1; D gene: -; V gene: TRBV29-1; clone size: -; CDR3 protein: CSVEDSSSYNEQFF; CDR3 DNA: TGCAGCGTCGAAGACAGCAGCTCCTACAATGAGCAGTTCTTC
J gene: TRBJ2-5; D gene: -; V gene: TRBV18; clone size: few; CDR3 protein: CASSPPTGTQYF; CDR3 DNA: TGTGCCAGCTCACCACCAACTGGGACCCAGTACTTC
J gene: TRBJ1-1; D gene: -; V gene: TRBV7-6; clone size: many; CDR3 protein: CASSLSWGLNTEAFF; CDR3 DNA: TGTGCCAGCAGCTTAAGTTGGGGCTTGAACACTGAAGCTTTCTTT
J gene: TRBJ2-1; D gene: TRBD2; V gene: TRBV13; clone size: few; CDR3 protein: CASSSLAGGPFNEQFF; CDR3 DNA: TGTGCCAGCAGTTCTTTAGCGGGAGGGCCGTTCAATGAGCAGTTCTTC
J gene: TRBJ2-1; D gene: TRBD2; V gene: TRBV12-3/TRBV12-4; clone size: few; CDR3 protein: CASSSESGRAHNEQFF; CDR3 DNA: TGTGCCAGCAGCTCCGAAAGCGGGAGGGCGCATAATGAGCAGTTCTTC
J gene: TRBJ1-1; D gene: -; V gene: TRBV5-6; clone size: few; CDR3 protein: CASSIGHGEAFF; CDR3 DNA: TGTGCCAGCAGCATTGGACATGGTGAAGCTTTCTTT
J gene: TRBJ2-7; D gene: TRBD2; V gene: TRBV28; clone size: few; CDR3 protein: CASSSPSSGVSYEQYF; CDR3 DNA: TGTGCCAGCAGTTCACCTTCTAGCGGGGTTTCCTACGAGCAGTACTTC